The 3 T cell receptor beta chains below all came from one sample that was sequenced in a study of spatial heterogeneity in lung cancer. TCRdb analysed the 5' RACE reads with MiXCR anew, one entry per CDR3 protein. The table records about 70,000 distinct CDR3 sequences, 8% to 10% of them present only once. Time point: blood at routine non-recurrence follow-up after resection. Sequences were derived from PBMCs, sampled at follow-up. All receptors come from a female donor with early-stage non-small cell lung cancer.

This chain links TRBV30 with TRBJ1-1; D perhaps matches TRBD1 (6 bases). The germline CDR1 and CDR2 sequences are GTSNPN and SVGIG (reference sequence). This CDR3 has 15 amino acids. Trimming pared 3 bases from V and 4 bases from J, leaving 18 bases between. CDR3 loop: CAWRKTTGLGTEAFF. In DNA, the CDR3 is TGTGCCTGGAGAAAGACGACAGGTTTGGGCACTGAAGCTTTCTTT. The full variable domain, rest sourced from reference TRBV30 and TRBJ1-1, is SQTIHQWPATLVQPVGSPLSLECTVEGTSNPNLYWYRQAAGRGLQLLFYSVGIGQISSEVPQNLSASRPQDRQFILSSKKLLLSDSGFYLCAWRKTTGLGTEAFFGQGTRLTVV.

This clonotype was counted ten times or more. This sequence joins TRBV7-9 and TRBJ2-1, with 8 bases matching TRBD1. V dropped 6 bases and J dropped 2; count of bases not matched to a gene: 3. Germline V gives CDR1 SEHNR, CDR2 FQNEAQ (reference sequence). The length of the CDR3 is 14 residues. In DNA, the CDR3 is TGTGCCAGCAGTAAACAGGGGGCCTACAATGAGCAGTTCTTC. This sequence encodes CASSKQGAYNEQFF.

This clonotype was recorded many times. CDR3 DNA sequence: TGTGCCAGCAGCTTTAGGGGGCTCTACAATGAGCAGTTCTTC. Encoded protein: CASSFRGLYNEQFF. The V call is TRBV11-2, the J call TRBJ2-1; 7 nucleotides agree with TRBD1. The CDR3 is 14 residues long. V lost 3 bases, J lost 3 bases, and 2 bases stayed unmatched. The germline V gene has CDR1 SGHAT and CDR2 FQNNGV.